One sample yielded the 9 T cell receptor beta chains listed below, sequenced in a study of T cell changes during pregnancy in multiple sclerosis. Sequencing used immunoSEQ multiplex PCR; TCRdb keeps in-frame clones, though not all of them. The repertoire holds approximately 41,000 clones, around 90% seen once, with roughly 1.5% in the top ten. Sequenced material: PBMCs (not recorded whether the cells were cultured). The receptors here all came from a female donor with multiple sclerosis, enrolled in a pregnancy study.

The gene calls are TRBV5-6 and TRBJ1-1; 7 nucleotides match TRBD1. The germline V gene encodes CDR1 SGHDT and CDR2 YYEEEE. With 1 base clipped from V and 11 bases from J, the junction kept 5 bases outside the gene matches. This CDR3 is 12 amino acids long. Here the CDR3 DNA reads TGTGCCAGCAGCTTGAAGGGGGCTTGGGCTTTCTTT. This codes for CASSLKGAWAFF.

The chain joins TRBV7-9 to TRBJ2-5, with 11 bases aligning to TRBD2. The V and J ends lost 5 bases and 4 bases, in that order; junction bases with no gene match: 9. CDR3 size: 16 residues. The germline V gene has CDR1 SEHNR and CDR2 FQNEAQ (reference sequence). The CDR3 loop is CASSRAGLAGVETQYF. The CDR3 nucleotides are TGTGCCAGCAGCCGAGCTGGACTAGCGGGTGTAGAGACCCAGTACTTC.

V and J are TRBV10-3 and TRBJ1-2, with no clear D. This CDR3 has 12 residues. Germline lookup yields CDR1 ENHRY and CDR2 SYGVKD. The germline V and J ends were trimmed by 6 bases and 10 bases, with 15 bases remaining between them. CDR3 amino acids: CAIRSNSDAYTF. In nucleotides, the CDR3 is TGTGCCATCAGGTCGAACAGCGATGCCTACACCTTC.

The chain is built from TRBV7-2 and TRBJ1-4; D is undetermined. V lost 4 bases and J lost 6, with 9 bases in between. The V gene's germline CDR1 is SGHTA and CDR2 FQGNSA. This CDR3 has 13 residues. CDR3 protein: CASSSGRDEKLFF. CDR3 sequence (DNA): TGTGCCAGCAGCTCTGGGCGGGATGAAAAACTGTTTTTT.

The gene calls are TRBV6-4 and TRBJ2-1, with 11 bases matching TRBD2. Trimming cost V 4 bases and J 3 bases; bases outside gene matches: 2. This CDR3 is built from 15 residues. Germline values: CDR1 MRHNA, CDR2 SNTAGT. Written as DNA, the CDR3 is TGTGCCAGCAGTGTAACTAGCGGGAGCTACAATGAGCAGTTCTTC. Translation gives CASSVTSGSYNEQFF.

Only a few counts were recorded for this clone. The CDR3 DNA is TGTGCCAGCAGATTTACTAGCGGAGAAGAGACCCAGTACTTC. Protein product: CASRFTSGEETQYF. The J gene is TRBJ2-5, the V gene TRBV7-2, with 8 bases identical to TRBD2. The CDR3 spans 14 residues. V shed 6 bases, J shed 3 bases, and the junction held 6 bases outside the gene matches. Germline V gene sequence: CDR1 SGHTA, CDR2 FQGNSA.

The rearrangement links TRBV4-1 to TRBJ1-2, with D possibly TRBD1 on 5 matching bases. The CDR3 is made up of 16 amino acids. The V end lost 0 bases, the J end lost 6 bases, and 17 bases lay between the germline ends. CDR1 and CDR2 (germline): MGHRA, YSYEKL. The CDR3 loop reads CASSQDPGRVYDGYTF. In nucleotides, the CDR3 is TGCGCCAGCAGCCAAGATCCCGGCAGGGTTTACGATGGCTACACCTTC.

CDR3 protein: CASSQGTLYQETQYF. The CDR3 DNA sequence: TGCGCCAGCAGCCAAGGGACACTGTACCAAGAGACCCAGTACTTC. The V and J genes are TRBV4-3 and TRBJ2-5, with D possibly TRBD1 on 5 matching bases. This CDR3 has 15 amino acids. Trimming pared 1 base from V and 0 bases from J, leaving 9 bases between. The germline V gene encodes CDR1 LGHNA and CDR2 YSLEER.

V is TRBV27 and J is TRBJ1-1, with D possibly being TRBD1 (5 bases). Germline CDR1 reads MNHEY; CDR2 reads SMNVEV (reference sequence). This CDR3 has 12 residues. V lost 5 bases, J lost 11 bases, and 15 bases lay in between. The CDR3 region is CASSPDSVKAFF. The CDR3 DNA is TGTGCCAGCAGTCCAGACAGTGTCAAGGCTTTCTTT.